This T cell receptor beta chain was documented in a study of T cell repertoires in cytomegalovirus infection. Background on the study: Through public TCR beta signatures, both CMV infection and matching HLA type were indicated.

The study's findings and limits: The ex vivo response showed dominance by HLA-C-restricted CMV-specific TCR beta clonotypes. CMV carriers with the relevant HLA were identified by cumulative public TCR beta family frequency.

This clonotype was observed a handful of times. Its antigen is as yet unknown. TCRdb re-analysed the reads in MiXCR, keeping a single row per CDR3 protein. Among about 530,000 distinct CDR3 sequences, around a quarter were seen once, and the ten largest hold over 10%. What was sequenced was PBMCs. The receptor was isolated from a human donor in good health (CMV status not recorded). Some clones in this sample may be carry-over from other donors' samples.

CDR3 DNA: TGTGCCAGCAGCTCAACTACCCAGGGGAGGGCTTTCTTT. Translation gives CASSSTTQGRAFF. This rearrangement joins TRBV7-8 to TRBJ1-1, with D perhaps TRBD1 (6 bases). CDR3 size: 13 residues. The V and J ends lost 4 bases and 11 bases respectively, with 17 bases between them. CDR1 and CDR2 from the germline V gene are SGHVS and FQNEAQ.